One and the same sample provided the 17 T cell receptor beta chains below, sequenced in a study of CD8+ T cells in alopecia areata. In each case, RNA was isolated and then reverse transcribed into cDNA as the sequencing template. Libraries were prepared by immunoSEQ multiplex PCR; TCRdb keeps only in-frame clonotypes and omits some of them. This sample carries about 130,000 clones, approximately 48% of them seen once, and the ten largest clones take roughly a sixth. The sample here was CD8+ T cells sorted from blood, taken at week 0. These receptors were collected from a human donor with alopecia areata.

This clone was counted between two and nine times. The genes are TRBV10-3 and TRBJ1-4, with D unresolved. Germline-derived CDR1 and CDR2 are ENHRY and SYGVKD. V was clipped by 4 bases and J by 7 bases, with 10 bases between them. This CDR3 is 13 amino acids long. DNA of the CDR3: TGTGCCATCAGTGCAGTACGTGGTGAAAAACTGTTTTTT. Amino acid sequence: CAISAVRGEKLFF.

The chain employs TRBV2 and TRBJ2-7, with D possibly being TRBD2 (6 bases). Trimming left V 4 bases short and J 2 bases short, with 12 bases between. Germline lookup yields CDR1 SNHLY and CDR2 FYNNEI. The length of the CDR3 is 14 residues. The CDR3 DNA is TGTGCCAGCAGTGGAGGTACGGGGGCCTACGAGCAGTACTTC. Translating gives CASSGGTGAYEQYF.

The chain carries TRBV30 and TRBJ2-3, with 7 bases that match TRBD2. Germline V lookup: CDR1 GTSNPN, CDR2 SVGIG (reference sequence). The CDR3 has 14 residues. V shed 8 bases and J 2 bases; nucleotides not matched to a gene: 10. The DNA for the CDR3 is TGTGCCGGTTTAGCGGGCAGGGTCACAGATACGCAGTATTTT. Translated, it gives CAGLAGRVTDTQYF.

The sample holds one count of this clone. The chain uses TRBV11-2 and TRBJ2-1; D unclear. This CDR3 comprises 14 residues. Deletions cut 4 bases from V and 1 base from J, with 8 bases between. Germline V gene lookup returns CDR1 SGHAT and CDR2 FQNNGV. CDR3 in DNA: TGTGCCAGCAGCTACTCGGGTTCCTACAATGAGCAGTTCTTC. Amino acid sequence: CASSYSGSYNEQFF.

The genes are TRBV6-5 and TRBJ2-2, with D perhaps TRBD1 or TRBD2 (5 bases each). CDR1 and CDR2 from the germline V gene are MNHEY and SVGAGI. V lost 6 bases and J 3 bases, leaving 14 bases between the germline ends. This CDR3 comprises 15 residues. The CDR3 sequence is CASRLRDGHTGELFF. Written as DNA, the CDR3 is TGTGCCAGCAGACTCCGGGACGGTCACACCGGGGAGCTGTTTTTT.

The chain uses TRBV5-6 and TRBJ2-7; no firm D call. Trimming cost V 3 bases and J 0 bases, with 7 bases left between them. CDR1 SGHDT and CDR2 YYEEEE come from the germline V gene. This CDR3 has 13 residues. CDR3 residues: CASSSSNSYEQYF. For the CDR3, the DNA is TGTGCCAGCAGCTCGTCGAACTCCTACGAGCAGTACTTC.

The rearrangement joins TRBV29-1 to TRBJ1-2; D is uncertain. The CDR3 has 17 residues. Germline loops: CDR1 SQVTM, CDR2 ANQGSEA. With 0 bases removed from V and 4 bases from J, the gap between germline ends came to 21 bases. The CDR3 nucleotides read TGCAGCGTTGAAGATCACCTCCGCAGCAAAAACGTCTATGGCTACACCTTC. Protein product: CSVEDHLRSKNVYGYTF.

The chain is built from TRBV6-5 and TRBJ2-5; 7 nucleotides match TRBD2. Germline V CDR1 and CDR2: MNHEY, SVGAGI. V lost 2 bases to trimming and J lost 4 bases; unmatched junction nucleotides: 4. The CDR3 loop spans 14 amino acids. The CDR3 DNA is TGTGCCAGCAGTTACGCGGGGGTGGGAGAGACCCAGTACTTC. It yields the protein CASSYAGVGETQYF.

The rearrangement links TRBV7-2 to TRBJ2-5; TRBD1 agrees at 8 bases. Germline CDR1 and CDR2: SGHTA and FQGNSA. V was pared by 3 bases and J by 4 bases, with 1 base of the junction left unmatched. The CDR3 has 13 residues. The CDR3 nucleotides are TGTGCCAGCAGCTTCGACAGGGGAGAGACCCAGTACTTC. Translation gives CASSFDRGETQYF.

The CDR3 here is CASTPYGANYEQYF. CDR3 DNA sequence: TGTGCCAGCACGCCCTACGGGGCAAACTACGAGCAGTACTTC. V usage is TRBV6-5 and J usage is TRBJ2-7; D might be TRBD1 or TRBD2, each matching 5 bases. V lost 7 bases and J 3 bases, leaving 16 bases between the germline ends. The germline CDR1 and CDR2 sequences are MNHEY and SVGAGI. The CDR3 has 14 residues.

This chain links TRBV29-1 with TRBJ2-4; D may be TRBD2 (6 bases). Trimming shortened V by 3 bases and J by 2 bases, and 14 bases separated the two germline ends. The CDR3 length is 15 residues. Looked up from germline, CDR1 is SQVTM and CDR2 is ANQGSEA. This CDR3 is CSVDGGALTKNIQYF. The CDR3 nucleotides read TGCAGCGTTGATGGCGGGGCCCTAACCAAAAACATTCAGTACTTC. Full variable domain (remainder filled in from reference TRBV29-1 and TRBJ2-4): SAVISQKPSRDICQRGTSLTIQCQVDSQVTMMFWYRQQPGQSLTLIATANQGSEATYESGFVIDKFPISRPNLTFSTLTVSNMSPEDSSIYLCSVDGGALTKNIQYFGAGTRLSVL.

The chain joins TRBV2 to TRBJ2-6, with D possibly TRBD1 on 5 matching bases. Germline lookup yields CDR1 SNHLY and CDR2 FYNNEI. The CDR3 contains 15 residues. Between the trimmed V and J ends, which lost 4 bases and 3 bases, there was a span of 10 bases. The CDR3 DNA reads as TGTGCCAGCAGTGGGATAGGGGATGGGGCCAACGTCCTGACTTTC. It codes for CASSGIGDGANVLTF.

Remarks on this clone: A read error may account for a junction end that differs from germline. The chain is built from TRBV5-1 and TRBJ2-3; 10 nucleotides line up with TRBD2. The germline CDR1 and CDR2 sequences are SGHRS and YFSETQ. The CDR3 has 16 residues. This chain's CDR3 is CASRLASGGVTDTQYF. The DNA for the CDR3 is TGCGCCAGCAGATTGGCTAGCGGGGGAGTGACAGATACGCAGTATTTT. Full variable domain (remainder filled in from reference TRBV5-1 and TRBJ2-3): KAGVTQTPRYLIKTRGQQVTLSCSPISGHRSVSWYQQTPGQGLQFLFEYFSETQRNKGNFPGRFSGRQFSNSRSEMNVSTLELGDSALYLCASRLASGGVTDTQYFGPGTRLTVL.

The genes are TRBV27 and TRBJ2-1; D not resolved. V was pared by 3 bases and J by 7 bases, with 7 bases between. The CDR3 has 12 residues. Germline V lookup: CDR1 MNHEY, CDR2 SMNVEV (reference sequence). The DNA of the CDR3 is TGTGCCAGCAGTTTCCTGGGGAATGAGCAGTTCTTC. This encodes CASSFLGNEQFF.

The CDR3 sequence is CAWQSDPANEKLFF. The CDR3 DNA reads TGTGCCTGGCAGTCCGACCCAGCTAATGAAAAACTGTTTTTT. This chain joins TRBV30 and TRBJ1-4; D uncertain. The CDR3 length is 14 residues. Trimming shortened V by 5 bases and J by 3 bases, and 13 bases separated the two germline ends. The germline V gene has CDR1 GTSNPN and CDR2 SVGIG (reference sequence).

The CDR3 nucleotides are TGTGCCGGGCGTCCGAGGACCACCTACGAGCAGTACTTC. It is translated as CAGRPRTTYEQYF. The chain couples TRBV30 to TRBJ2-7; D call uncertain. V dropped 8 bases and J dropped 2 bases, with 16 bases sitting between them. Germline-derived CDR1 and CDR2 are GTSNPN and SVGIG (reference sequence). This CDR3 contains 13 residues.

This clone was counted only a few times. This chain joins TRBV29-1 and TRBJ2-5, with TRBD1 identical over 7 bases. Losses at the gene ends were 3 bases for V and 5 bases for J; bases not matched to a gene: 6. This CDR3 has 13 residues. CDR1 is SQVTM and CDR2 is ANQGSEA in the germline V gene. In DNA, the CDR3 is TGCAGCGTTGACTTGACAGGGTTCGAGACCCAGTACTTC. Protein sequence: CSVDLTGFETQYF. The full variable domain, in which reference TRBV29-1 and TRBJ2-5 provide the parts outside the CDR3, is SAVISQKPSRDICQRGTSLTIQCQVDSQVTMMFWYRQQPGQSLTLIATANQGSEATYESGFVIDKFPISRPNLTFSTLTVSNMSPEDSSIYLCSVDLTGFETQYFGPGTRLLVL.